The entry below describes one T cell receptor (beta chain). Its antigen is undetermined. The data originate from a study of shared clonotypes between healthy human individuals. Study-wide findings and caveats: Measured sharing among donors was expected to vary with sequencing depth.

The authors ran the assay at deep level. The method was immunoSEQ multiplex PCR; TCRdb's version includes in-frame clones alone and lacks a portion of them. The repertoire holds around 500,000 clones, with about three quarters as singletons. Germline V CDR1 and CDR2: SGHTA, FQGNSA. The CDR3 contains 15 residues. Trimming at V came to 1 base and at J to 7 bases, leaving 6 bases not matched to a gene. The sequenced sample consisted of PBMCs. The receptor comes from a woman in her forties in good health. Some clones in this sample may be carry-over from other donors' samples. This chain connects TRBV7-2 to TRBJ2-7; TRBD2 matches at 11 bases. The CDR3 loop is CASSLDLAGGREQYF. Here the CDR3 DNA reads TGTGCCAGCAGCTTAGATCTAGCGGGAGGTAGGGAGCAGTACTTC.